The entry below describes one TCR beta chain. The antigen remains undetermined. The data belong to a study of cytomegalovirus exposure and HLA in healthy donors. 60 Vbeta and 13 Jbeta primers were used in PCR. TCRdb's copy holds only in-frame clones and misses some; the assay was immunoSEQ multiplex PCR. The sample carries approximately 170,000 clones, 60% to 85% recorded once. Broader study findings: Most TCRs appeared rarely, but some public TCRs recurred in many donors. Researchers catalogued approximately 170 TCR beta chains as cytomegalovirus-associated.

The clonotype was recovered from a woman aged 40 to 50 in good health and CMV-seropositive. The sequencing sample was made of PBMCs.

CDR3 loop: CASRGAGGLNNEQFF. The CDR3 region has the DNA TGTGCCAGCAGGGGAGCGGGGGGCCTAAACAATGAGCAGTTCTTC. V is TRBV28 and J is TRBJ2-1; 9 bases are shared with TRBD2. V trimming: 6 bases; J trimming: 5 bases; junction bases outside the gene matches: 8. Germline CDR1 reads MDHEN; CDR2 reads SYDVKM. CDR3 size: 15 residues.